The 23 T cell receptor beta chains in this list originate from one sample, sequenced in a study of blood T cell repertoires in COVID-19. Using immunoSEQ multiplex PCR, the repertoire was profiled, and TCRdb retains in-frame clones only, with some absent. The table includes more than 110,000 clones, 82% detected once. Sequenced material: peripheral blood. The receptors originated from an elderly woman with acute or convalescent COVID-19.

The chain is built from TRBV18 and TRBJ2-1, with TRBD2 matching 11 bases. This CDR3 has 19 amino acids. Germline CDR1 KGHSH, CDR2 LQKENI. V shed 1 base and J 7 bases; nucleotides not matched to a gene: 15. As DNA, the CDR3 is TGTGCCAGCTCACCACTTGGACCTAGCGGGGGGCTCCTTGGAAATGAGCAGTTCTTC. It encodes CASSPLGPSGGLLGNEQFF.

The V call is TRBV6-6, the J call TRBJ1-2; D gene ambiguous. V was shortened by 8 bases and J by 4 bases, with 14 bases between the two germline ends. This CDR3 contains 13 residues. Germline CDR1 and CDR2: MNHNY and SVGAGI (reference sequence). In nucleotides, the CDR3 is TGTGCCAGCCTCGATGACTTCCGCTATGGCTACACCTTC. Encoded protein: CASLDDFRYGYTF.

The chain recombines TRBV19 with TRBJ2-3; 12 positions agree with TRBD2. V gave up 5 bases and J gave up 5 bases; unmatched junction bases: 5. This CDR3 has 15 amino acids. Germline V CDR1 and CDR2: LNHDA, SQIVND (reference sequence). The CDR3 loop is CASSLAGGLIDTQYF. The DNA of the CDR3 is TGTGCCAGTAGTCTAGCGGGGGGGCTTATAGATACGCAGTATTTT.

This clone was seen only once. The genes are TRBV27 and TRBJ2-3; 9 nucleotides line up with TRBD1. The CDR3 loop spans 18 amino acids. The germline V gene encodes CDR1 MNHEY and CDR2 SMNVEV (reference sequence). The J segment lost 5 bases and the V segment lost 5 bases, leaving 17 bases of the junction unmatched. CDR3 loop: CASSPKALGTGYGDTQYF. CDR3 sequence (DNA): TGTGCCAGCAGTCCTAAGGCCCTCGGGACAGGGTACGGAGATACGCAGTATTTT.

The CDR3 sequence: CASSLQGPQETQYF. The CDR3 coding sequence is TGTGCCAGCAGTTTACAGGGGCCCCAAGAGACCCAGTACTTC. The chain carries TRBV28 and TRBJ2-5; D may be TRBD1 (6 bases). The CDR3 covers 14 residues. Germline assignment: CDR1 MDHEN and CDR2 SYDVKM. Trimming took 2 bases from V and 1 from J, leaving 8 bases between them. Complete variable domain (other parts from reference TRBV28 and TRBJ2-5): DVKVTQSSRYLVKRTGEKVFLECVQDMDHENMFWYRQDPGLGLRLIYFSYDVKMKEKGDIPEGYSVSREKKERFSLILESASTNQTSMYLCASSLQGPQETQYFGPGTRLLVL.

This chain links TRBV28 with TRBJ2-5; a weak D match, TRBD2 (5 bases). Germline-derived CDR1 and CDR2 are MDHEN and SYDVKM. The V end was cut by 3 bases, the J end by 4 bases, with 9 bases between. CDR3 length equals 13 residues. In nucleotides, the CDR3 is TGTGCCAGCAGTTTCGACGAGGGAGAGACCCAGTACTTC. It translates to CASSFDEGETQYF.

This chain joins TRBV5-1 and TRBJ2-1, with 7 bases fitting TRBD2. V lost 2 bases and J lost 7; bases outside the gene matches: 15. The CDR3 extends over 17 amino acids. CDR1 is SGHRS and CDR2 is YFSETQ in the germline V gene. The chain's CDR3 is CASSFAPSGPSVNEQFF. In nucleotides, the CDR3 is TGCGCCAGCAGCTTCGCGCCTAGCGGTCCTTCTGTGAATGAGCAGTTCTTC.

This rearrangement joins TRBV3-1 (or the pseudogene TRBV3-2) to TRBJ2-1; TRBD2 aligns across 8 bases. The CDR3 extends over 15 amino acids. The junction had 5 bases not matched to a gene; V was cut back by 4 bases and J by 3 bases. CDR1 is LGHDT, CDR2 YNNKEL, per germline (reference sequence). CDR3 bases: TGTGCCAGCAGCCGCCCCGGGACTAGCTACAATGAGCAGTTCTTC. Translating gives CASSRPGTSYNEQFF.

The sample holds a few counts of this clone. This chain joins TRBV7-2 and TRBJ2-7, with TRBD2 as a possible D gene (5 bases). The CDR3 is 14 residues long. Germline CDR1 and CDR2: SGHTA and FQGNSA. The V gene lost 5 bases and the J gene lost 2 bases, with 13 bases spanning the gap. The CDR3 bases are TGTGCCAGCAGCCCCTCGCGGGCGGCCTACGAGCAGTACTTC. It specifies CASSPSRAAYEQYF.

This chain connects TRBV9 to TRBJ2-7, with TRBD2 identical over 10 bases. The CDR3 loop spans 16 amino acids. Germline V CDR1 and CDR2: SGDLS, YYNGEE. V was clipped by 0 bases and J by 5 bases; unmatched bases: 8. The chain's CDR3 is CASSVASSGRVDEQYF. The CDR3 DNA reads TGTGCCAGCAGCGTAGCATCCAGCGGGAGGGTGGACGAGCAGTACTTC.

This chain connects TRBV13 to TRBJ2-1; D call uncertain. Germline V gene lookup returns CDR1 PRHDT and CDR2 FYEKMQ (reference sequence). The CDR3 sequence is 13 residues long. V lost 2 bases and J lost 8, with 10 bases in between. DNA for the CDR3: TGTGCCAGCAGCTTACCCGGTCTCTATGAGCAGTTCTTC. Amino acids: CASSLPGLYEQFF. The variable domain in full, completed from reference TRBV13 and TRBJ2-1, reads AAGVIQSPRHLIKEKRETATLKCYPIPRHDTVYWYQQGPGQDPQFLISFYEKMQSDKGSIPDRFSAQQFSDYHSELNMSSLELGDSALYFCASSLPGLYEQFFGPGTRLTVL.

This clone has only a few counts. The chain uses TRBV7-9 and TRBJ1-2; D gene unclear. The ends were cut back, 5 bases at V and 8 bases at J, with 18 bases in the middle. This CDR3 is 14 amino acids long. Germline-derived CDR1 and CDR2 are SEHNR and FQNEAQ (reference sequence). DNA for the CDR3: TGTGCCAGCAGCCCACCAAATGAGCCTGAAGGCTACACCTTC. Its translation is CASSPPNEPEGYTF.

This chain connects TRBV20-1 to TRBJ2-6; D is unresolved. V was clipped by 3 bases and J by 4 bases, with 10 bases between them. Germline V lookup: CDR1 DFQATT, CDR2 SNEGSKA (reference sequence). The CDR3 is made up of 14 amino acids. DNA of the CDR3: TGCAGTGCTAGTAAGAGCGCCGGGGCCAACGTCCTGACTTTC. The encoded protein is CSASKSAGANVLTF.

The chain recombines TRBV14 with TRBJ1-2; 8 bases are a match to TRBD1. Germline CDR1 and CDR2: SGHDN and FVKESK. V trimming: 4 bases; J trimming: 2 bases; junction bases outside the gene matches: 6. CDR3 length: 15 amino acids. The CDR3 here is CASSPPGQGNYGYTF. The CDR3 nucleotides are TGTGCCAGCAGCCCCCCCGGACAGGGAAACTATGGCTACACCTTC. The complete variable domain, with remaining parts taken from reference TRBV14 and TRBJ1-2, reads EAGVTQFPSHSVIEKGQTVTLRCDPISGHDNLYWYRRVMGKEIKFLLHFVKESKQDESGMPNNRFLAERTGGTYSTLKVQPAELEDSGVYFCASSPPGQGNYGYTFGSGTRLTVV.

The chain has TRBV28 and TRBJ2-1, with 10 bases aligning to TRBD2. The germline CDR1 and CDR2 sequences are MDHEN and SYDVKM. V shed 6 bases and J 9 bases; nucleotides not matched to a gene: 11. This CDR3 has 15 amino acids. CDR3 nucleotides: TGTGCCAGCAGGGAGCGGGGGGGCCCCCTGCGTGAGCAGTTCTTC. Its translation: CASRERGGPLREQFF.

The chain uses TRBV10-3 and TRBJ1-1, with D tentatively TRBD1 (5 bases). This CDR3 region has 16 residues. Trimming removed 5 bases from V and 4 bases from J, with 20 bases in between. Germline V gene data show CDR1 as ENHRY and CDR2 as SYGVKD. The CDR3 sequence: CAISTLTERGGTEAFF. CDR3 bases: TGTGCCATCAGTACACTGACAGAACGCGGCGGCACTGAAGCTTTCTTT.

V is TRBV24-1 and J is TRBJ1-1; D is undetermined. Germline V gene data show CDR1 as KGHDR and CDR2 as SFDVKD. V was shortened by 10 bases and J by 10 bases, with 18 bases between the two germline ends. The CDR3 consists of 12 residues. The DNA for the CDR3 is TGTGCCACTACAATCAGGACTTCGAGAGCTTTCTTT. Translation: CATTIRTSRAFF.

The rearrangement uses TRBV28 and TRBJ1-2; D possibly corresponds to TRBD1 (6 bases). The CDR3 sequence is 14 residues long. Germline CDR1 is MDHEN and CDR2 is SYDVKM. V shed 6 bases and J shed 7 bases, with 18 bases lying between them. CDR3 amino acids: CASSLNRVAGGYTF. DNA of the CDR3: TGTGCCAGCAGCCTTAACAGGGTGGCGGGTGGCTACACCTTC.

In its sample, this clone was seen once. CDR3 sequence (DNA): TGTGCCAGCCGCAGGGAGGTGGGGGAGACCCAGTACTTC. Translation gives CASRREVGETQYF. The chain recombines TRBV7-2 with TRBJ2-5, with D maybe TRBD2 (6 bases). CDR1 and CDR2 from the germline V gene are SGHTA and FQGNSA. Trimming pared 8 bases from V and 5 bases from J, leaving 15 bases between. The CDR3 is 13 residues long.

The chain links TRBV6-6 to TRBJ1-1; D is perhaps TRBD1 (5 bases). V was clipped by 2 bases and J by 0 bases, with 7 bases between them. This CDR3 has 14 residues. CDR1 is MNHNY, CDR2 SVGAGI, per germline (reference sequence). This CDR3 is CASSYGGLNTEAFF. The CDR3 DNA sequence: TGTGCCAGCAGTTACGGGGGGTTGAACACTGAAGCTTTCTTT.

This chain joins TRBV7-2 and TRBJ2-3; D not certain. The germline V and J ends were trimmed by 0 bases and 2 bases, with 6 bases remaining between them. Germline loops: CDR1 SGHTA, CDR2 FQGNSA. The CDR3 length is 14 residues. For the CDR3, the DNA is TGTGCCAGCAGCTTAGCCCTATACACAGATACGCAGTATTTT. It yields the protein CASSLALYTDTQYF. Full variable domain (remainder filled in from reference TRBV7-2 and TRBJ2-3): GAGVSQSPSNKVTEKGKDVELRCDPISGHTALYWYRQSLGQGLEFLIYFQGNSAPDKSGLPSDRFSAERTGGSVSTLTIQRTQQEDSAVYLCASSLALYTDTQYFGPGTRLTVL.

The chain links TRBV24-1 to TRBJ2-1; 10 nucleotides line up with TRBD1. This CDR3 spans 15 amino acids. Germline V gives CDR1 KGHDR, CDR2 SFDVKD. With V trimmed by 8 bases and J by 5 bases, 8 bases remained unmatched. CDR3 sequence reads: CATKKTGTGDNEQFF. The DNA of the CDR3 is TGTGCCACCAAAAAAACCGGGACAGGGGACAATGAGCAGTTCTTC.

This clone came up once. The V call is TRBV28, the J call TRBJ1-3; 7 bases map to TRBD1. Per the germline V gene, CDR1 is MDHEN and CDR2 is SYDVKM. CDR3 size: 20 residues. The V and J ends lost 1 base and 0 bases, in that order; junction bases with no gene match: 15. The CDR3 sequence is CASSLYGVAGQKSSGNTIYF. As DNA, the CDR3 is TGTGCCAGCAGTTTATATGGTGTTGCGGGACAGAAAAGCTCTGGAAACACCATATATTTT.